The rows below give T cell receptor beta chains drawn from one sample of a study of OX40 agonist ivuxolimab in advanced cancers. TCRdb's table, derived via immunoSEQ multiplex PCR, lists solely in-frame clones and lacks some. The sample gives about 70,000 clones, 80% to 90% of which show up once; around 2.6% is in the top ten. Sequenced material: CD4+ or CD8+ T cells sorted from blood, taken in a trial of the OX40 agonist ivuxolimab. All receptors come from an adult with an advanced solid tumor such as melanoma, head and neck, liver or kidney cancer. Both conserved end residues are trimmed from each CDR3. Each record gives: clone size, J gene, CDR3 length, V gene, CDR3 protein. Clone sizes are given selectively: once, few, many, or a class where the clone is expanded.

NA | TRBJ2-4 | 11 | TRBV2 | ASSASPGQGEY
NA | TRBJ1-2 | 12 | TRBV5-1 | ASSLSLTNYGYT
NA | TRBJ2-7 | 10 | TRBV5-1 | ASSLAEDEQY
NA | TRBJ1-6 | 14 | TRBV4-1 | ASSRSPGQGYSPLH
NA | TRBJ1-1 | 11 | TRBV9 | ASSRTARNEAF
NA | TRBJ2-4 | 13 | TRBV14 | ASSQLTSGSDIQY
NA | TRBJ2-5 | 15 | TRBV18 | ASSPVALAGGEETQY
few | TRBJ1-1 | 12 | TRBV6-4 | ASSDSNRNTEAF
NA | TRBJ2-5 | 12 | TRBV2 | ASIVGIAGETQY
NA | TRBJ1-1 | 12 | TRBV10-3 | AISRTGTNTEAF
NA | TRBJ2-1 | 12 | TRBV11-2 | ASSLPTGFDEQF
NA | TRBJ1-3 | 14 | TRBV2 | ASSEWGQSSGNTIY
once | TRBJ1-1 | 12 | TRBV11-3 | ASSLELLNTEAF
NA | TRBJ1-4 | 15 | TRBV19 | ASSPLETGLRNEKLF
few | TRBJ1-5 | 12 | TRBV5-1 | ASSFSGVDQPQH
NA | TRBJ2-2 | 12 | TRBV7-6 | ASSRTGNTGELF
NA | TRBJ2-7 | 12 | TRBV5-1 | ASSLTEGAYEQY
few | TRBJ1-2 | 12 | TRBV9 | ASSVDGSLYGYT
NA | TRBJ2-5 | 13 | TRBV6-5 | ASSYYIGGEETQY
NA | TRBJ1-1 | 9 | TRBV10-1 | ASSEGTEAF
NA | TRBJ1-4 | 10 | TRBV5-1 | ASRGANEKLF
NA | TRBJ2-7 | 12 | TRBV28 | ASPGRGDSYEQY
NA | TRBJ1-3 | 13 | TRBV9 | ASSVAAVSGNTIY
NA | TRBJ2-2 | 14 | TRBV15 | ATSRRRGQNTGELF
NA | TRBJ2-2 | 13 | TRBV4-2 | ASSSGLAGTGELF
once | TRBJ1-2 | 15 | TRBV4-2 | ASSQDGGGQANYGYT
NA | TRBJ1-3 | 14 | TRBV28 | ASTGYRRGSGNTIY
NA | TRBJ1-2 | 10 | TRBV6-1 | ASMAANYGYT
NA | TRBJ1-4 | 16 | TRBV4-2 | ASRTRSREQGGTQKLF
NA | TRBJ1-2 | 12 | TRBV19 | ASNAPSLNYGYT
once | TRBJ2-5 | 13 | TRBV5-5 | ASSIGLAAGETQY
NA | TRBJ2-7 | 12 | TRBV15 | ATRTTGREVEQY
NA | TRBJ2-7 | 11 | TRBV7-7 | ASSLEPGSEQY
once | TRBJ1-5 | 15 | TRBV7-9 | ASSLAAGGRRNQPQH
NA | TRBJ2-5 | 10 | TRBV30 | AWTLRGETQY
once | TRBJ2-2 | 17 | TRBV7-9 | ASSLWGVGKVTNTGELF